The rows below give T cell receptor beta chains drawn from one sample of a study of blood T cells in healthy people across ages. TCRdb recomputed calls from the 5' RACE reads with MiXCR, one row per CDR3 protein. The table includes roughly 1.7 million distinct CDR3 sequences, 30% to 35% detected once. Specimen: blood. The source of these receptors is a woman aged 25 to 39 in good health. The CDR3 runs from the conserved cysteine through the conserved F or W. A D gene is named only where the DNA matches it firmly. Size is omitted from some rows. Given values are once, few, many or a class for expanded clones.

>NA|TRBJ2-1|NA|14|TRBV3-1
CATTSGTGPNEQFF
TGCGCTACAACATCCGGGACTGGGCCCAATGAGCAGTTCTTC
>NA|TRBJ2-1|few|15|TRBV5-5
CASSLGQSGSDEQFF
TGTGCCAGCAGCTTGGGGCAGTCTGGGTCCGATGAGCAGTTCTTC
>NA|TRBJ2-7|NA|14|TRBV15
CATGRDGGSYEQYF
TGTGCCACCGGCAGAGATGGGGGGTCCTACGAGCAGTACTTC
>TRBD1|TRBJ2-7|few|13|TRBV10-3
CAISSDRDYEQYF
TGTGCCATCAGTTCGGACAGGGACTACGAGCAGTACTTC
>NA|TRBJ2-3|NA|14|TRBV20-1
CSARGLRNTDTQYF
TGCAGTGCTAGGGGTCTTAGAAACACAGATACGCAGTATTTT
>NA|TRBJ2-2|few|15|TRBV4-1
CASSQEDGFSGELFF
TGCGCCAGCAGCCAAGAGGATGGGTTTTCCGGGGAGCTGTTTTTT
>NA|TRBJ1-1|NA|15|TRBV27
CASSLSGPTLREAFF
TGTGCCAGCAGTTTATCGGGGCCTACCCTGAGGGAAGCTTTCTTT
>TRBD1|TRBJ2-3|many|15|TRBV5-6
CASGTGIGRTDTQYF
TGTGCCAGCGGGACAGGGATAGGTCGCACAGATACGCAGTATTTT
>NA|TRBJ2-7|NA|14|TRBV20-1
CSADRLGPFYEQYF
TGCAGTGCTGACAGACTAGGACCCTTCTACGAGCAGTACTTC
>NA|TRBJ2-5|many|13|TRBV29-1
CSVEAAPFETQYF
TGCAGCGTTGAAGCGGCCCCGTTTGAGACCCAGTACTTC
>NA|TRBJ2-7|few|14|TRBV4-1
CASSLQVLGYEQYF
TGCGCCAGCAGCTTACAGGTACTCGGCTACGAGCAGTACTTC
>NA|TRBJ2-1|NA|15|TRBV28
CASSLWGDLYNEQFF
TGTGCCAGCAGTTTATGGGGGGACCTCTACAATGAGCAGTTCTTC
>NA|TRBJ2-5|NA|16|TRBV5-1
CASSPLSGIRRETQYF
TGCGCCAGCAGTCCCTTGTCAGGGATCCGAAGGGAGACCCAGTACTTC
>NA|TRBJ2-5|few|13|TRBV20-1
CSASPTARETQYF
TGCAGTGCGAGCCCAACGGCTCGGGAGACCCAGTACTTC
>NA|TRBJ2-3|NA|14|TRBV27
CASSTRAGDNTQYF
TGTGCCAGCAGCACAAGGGCCGGGGACAATACGCAGTATTTT
>NA|TRBJ2-3|few|15|TRBV7-9
CASSSLASSTDTQYF
TGTGCCAGCAGCTCTCTAGCGAGTAGCACAGATACGCAGTATTTT
>NA|TRBJ2-7|NA|12|TRBV20-1
CSARELVYEQYF
TGCAGTGCTAGAGAGCTGGTCTACGAGCAGTACTTC
>NA|TRBJ2-7|NA|15|TRBV25-1
CTSSVAGTRSAEQYF
TGTACCAGCAGTGTAGCTGGGACCCGGAGCGCCGAGCAGTACTTC
>NA|TRBJ2-1|few|15|TRBV9
CASSVSGAIYNEQFF
TGTGCCAGCAGCGTCTCCGGGGCAATTTACAATGAGCAGTTCTTC
>NA|TRBJ2-7|few|14|TRBV20-1
CSARSGSIDYEQYF
TGCAGTGCTAGATCGGGGAGCATAGACTACGAGCAGTACTTC
>NA|TRBJ2-5|NA|15|TRBV6-5
CASSPGTLNQETQYF
TGTGCCAGCAGCCCTGGGACGCTAAACCAAGAGACCCAGTACTTC
>TRBD2|TRBJ2-1|many|15|TRBV29-1
CSPWVRTSFSDEQFF
TGCAGCCCCTGGGTCCGGACTAGCTTCTCCGATGAGCAGTTCTTC
>NA|TRBJ1-2|NA|16|TRBV6-6
CASSYSNFAAENGYTF
TGTGCCAGCAGTTACTCGAACTTTGCAGCGGAAAATGGCTACACCTTC
>NA|TRBJ2-2|NA|12|TRBV25-1
CASTVRTGELFF
TGTGCCAGCACTGTGCGAACCGGGGAGCTGTTTTTT
>NA|TRBJ2-5|few|16|TRBV6-5
CASSRRSDGYTETQYF
TGTGCCAGCAGTCGACGATCGGACGGATATACGGAGACCCAGTACTTC
>TRBD2|TRBJ2-5|many|14|TRBV20-1
CSATFASGGGTQYF
TGCAGTGCTACGTTCGCTAGCGGGGGTGGGACCCAGTACTTC
>NA|TRBJ2-1|few|15|TRBV7-2
CASSLEWSVYDEQFF
TGTGCCAGCAGCTTAGAGTGGTCAGTATACGATGAGCAGTTCTTC
>NA|TRBJ2-7|NA|15|TRBV4-1
CASSHVWGLRNEQYF
TGCGCCAGCAGCCATGTATGGGGCCTAAGGAACGAGCAGTACTTC
>NA|TRBJ2-7|few|14|TRBV20-1
CSAPKGGGHYEQYF
TGCAGTGCTCCTAAGGGGGGGGGGCACTACGAGCAGTACTTC
>NA|TRBJ2-3|NA|14|TRBV11-2
CASSPSGPADTQYF
TGTGCCAGCAGCCCATCAGGGCCTGCAGATACGCAGTATTTT
>NA|TRBJ1-2|NA|13|TRBV6-1
CASSDRARGGYTF
TGTGCCAGCAGTGACCGGGCACGGGGTGGCTACACCTTC
>NA|TRBJ2-1|NA|14|TRBV5-1
CASRGLVIPNEQFF
TGCGCCAGCAGGGGACTGGTAATACCCAATGAGCAGTTCTTC
>TRBD2|TRBJ2-1|NA|16|TRBV6-5
CASSTRLAGGKNEQFF
TGTGCCAGCAGTACCCGACTAGCGGGGGGGAAGAATGAGCAGTTCTTC
>TRBD2|TRBJ2-3|NA|14|TRBV12-3/TRBV12-4
CASSKGLVADTQYF
TGTGCCAGCAGCAAAGGACTAGTCGCAGATACGCAGTATTTT
>TRBD1|TRBJ1-4|few|14|TRBV20-1
CSARFRQGNEKLFF
TGCAGTGCTAGATTTAGACAGGGTAACGAAAAACTGTTTTTT
>NA|TRBJ2-3|few|15|TRBV20-1
CSAGEGGGWTDTQYF
TGCAGTGCTGGGGAGGGGGGGGGCTGGACAGATACGCAGTATTTT
>NA|TRBJ2-3|NA|14|TRBV10-3
CAISPRTSTDTQYF
TGTGCCATCAGTCCCCGGACTAGCACAGATACGCAGTATTTT
>NA|TRBJ2-1|few|15|TRBV30
CAWRHDTALYNEQFF
TGTGCCTGGAGGCATGACACAGCACTTTACAATGAGCAGTTCTTC
>NA|TRBJ2-7|many|15|TRBV4-1
CASSQGDSGAYEQYF
TGCGCCAGCAGCCAAGGGGATAGCGGAGCCTACGAGCAGTACTTC
>NA|TRBJ1-5|NA|13|TRBV12-3/TRBV12-4
CASSLSSHQPQHF
TGTGCCAGCAGTTTATCCAGTCATCAGCCCCAGCATTTT
>NA|TRBJ2-7|NA|12|TRBV3-1
CASSQARAEQYF
TGTGCCAGCAGCCAGGCCCGTGCCGAGCAGTACTTC
>TRBD2|TRBJ2-5|few|13|TRBV6-5
CASNDRGGQTQYF
TGTGCCAGCAACGACCGGGGGGGACAGACCCAGTACTTC
>NA|TRBJ1-1|NA|13|TRBV7-6
CASSQEGFSEAFF
TGTGCCAGCAGTCAAGAGGGGTTTTCCGAAGCTTTCTTT
>NA|TRBJ2-6|few|13|TRBV20-1
CSASGPGANVLTF
TGCAGTGCTAGCGGTCCCGGGGCCAACGTCCTGACTTTC
>TRBD2|TRBJ2-3|few|15|TRBV24-1
CATSAAGGLTDTQYF
TGTGCCACCAGTGCGGCGGGAGGACTCACAGATACGCAGTATTTT
>NA|TRBJ1-2|few|11|TRBV30
CAWGVAYGYTF
TGTGCCTGGGGGGTAGCCTATGGCTACACCTTC
>TRBD1|TRBJ2-2|few|16|TRBV18
CASSPKTGSNTGELFF
TGTGCCAGCTCACCCAAGACAGGGTCCAACACCGGGGAGCTGTTTTTT
>TRBD1|TRBJ1-5|few|14|TRBV28
CASSSNRGRQPQHF
TGTGCCAGCAGTTCAAACAGGGGGCGTCAGCCCCAGCATTTT
>NA|TRBJ2-3|NA|16|TRBV5-1
CASTPGWGPETDTQYF
TGCGCCAGCACCCCCGGTTGGGGCCCAGAGACAGATACGCAGTATTTT
>NA|TRBJ1-5|NA|14|TRBV20-1
CSAWLEGGNQPQHF
TGCAGTGCGTGGCTGGAAGGGGGGAATCAGCCCCAGCATTTT
>NA|TRBJ2-7|NA|15|TRBV5-1
CASSLGHLSSYEQYF
TGCGCCAGCAGCTTGGGGCACCTGAGTTCCTACGAGCAGTACTTC
>NA|TRBJ2-1|few|15|TRBV6-2/TRBV6-3
CASLHGGLGYNEQFF
TGTGCCAGCCTCCATGGGGGGCTTGGGTACAATGAGCAGTTCTTC
>TRBD2|TRBJ2-3|many|14|TRBV18
CASSPAGGTDTQYF
TGTGCCAGCTCCCCAGCGGGAGGCACAGATACGCAGTATTTT
>NA|TRBJ1-1|NA|13|TRBV18
CASSPYRETEAFF
TGTGCCAGCTCACCCTACAGGGAGACTGAAGCTTTCTTT
>NA|TRBJ1-4|NA|15|TRBV5-8
CASSFEVGGNEKLFF
TGTGCCAGCAGCTTTGAGGTCGGGGGTAATGAAAAACTGTTTTTT